Sequencing of this TCR beta chain was carried out in a study of radiation and T cells in renal cell carcinoma. General study points: Only small tumor regions of roughly 1 g were sampled. In blood, top tumor clones expanded by 2 weeks, shrinking by 4.

Germline-derived CDR1 and CDR2 are MDHEN and SYDVKM. The CDR3 totals 14 residues. Trimming cost V 7 bases and J 3 bases, with 12 bases left between them. Method: immunoSEQ multiplex PCR; TCRdb's copy keeps in-frame clones and lacks some. The sample has about 16,000 clones, 50% seen once. Treatment in this sample: 15 Gy SBRT to primary tumor, nephrectomy 4 weeks later. Nephrectomy followed 15 Gy stereotactic body radiation by 4 weeks. As concerns this clone: The antigen remains undetermined.

This TCR was recovered from a woman in her sixties with renal cell carcinoma. This chain joins TRBV28 and TRBJ1-4, with unresolved D. The starting material was tumor tissue, obtained from a patient whose treatment included radiotherapy and nephrectomy. The CDR3 DNA sequence: TGTGCCAGCACCCTACACGGTTCTAATGAAAAACTGTTTTTT. Translated, it gives CASTLHGSNEKLFF.